One T cell receptor (beta chain) is described in this entry. Unique molecular identifiers were attached to individual cDNA molecules. A single record per CDR3 protein comes from TCRdb applying MiXCR to the 5' RACE reads. The repertoire has approximately 80,000 distinct CDR3 sequences, approximately 12% of them found once; the top ten carry about 3%. This entry comes from a study of early T cells in non-severe SARS-CoV-2 infection. The CDR3 is 16 residues long. V shed 4 bases and J 10 bases; nucleotides not matched to a gene: 11. CDR1 and CDR2 from the germline V gene are SGDLS and YYNGEE. The TCR originated in an adult who was a healthcare worker with PCR-confirmed SARS-CoV-2 infection or an uninfected control (not recorded which). The chain carries TRBV9 and TRBJ2-3, with TRBD2 identical over 14 bases. Sequencing was carried out using whole blood. The CDR3 DNA follows: TGTGCCAGCAGCCCCGGACTAGCGGGAGGAGTGGCCGCGCAGTATTTT. It translates to CASSPGLAGGVAAQYF.